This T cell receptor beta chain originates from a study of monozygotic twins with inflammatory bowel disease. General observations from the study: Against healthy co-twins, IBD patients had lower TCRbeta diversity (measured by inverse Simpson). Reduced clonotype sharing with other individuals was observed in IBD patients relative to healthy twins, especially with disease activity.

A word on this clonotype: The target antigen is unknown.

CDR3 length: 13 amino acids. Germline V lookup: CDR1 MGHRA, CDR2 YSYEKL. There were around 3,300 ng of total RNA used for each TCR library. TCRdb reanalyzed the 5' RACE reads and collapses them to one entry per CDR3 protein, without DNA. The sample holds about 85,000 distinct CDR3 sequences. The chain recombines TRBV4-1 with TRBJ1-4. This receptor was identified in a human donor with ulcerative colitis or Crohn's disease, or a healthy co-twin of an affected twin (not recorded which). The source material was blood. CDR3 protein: CASSLWTNEKLFF.